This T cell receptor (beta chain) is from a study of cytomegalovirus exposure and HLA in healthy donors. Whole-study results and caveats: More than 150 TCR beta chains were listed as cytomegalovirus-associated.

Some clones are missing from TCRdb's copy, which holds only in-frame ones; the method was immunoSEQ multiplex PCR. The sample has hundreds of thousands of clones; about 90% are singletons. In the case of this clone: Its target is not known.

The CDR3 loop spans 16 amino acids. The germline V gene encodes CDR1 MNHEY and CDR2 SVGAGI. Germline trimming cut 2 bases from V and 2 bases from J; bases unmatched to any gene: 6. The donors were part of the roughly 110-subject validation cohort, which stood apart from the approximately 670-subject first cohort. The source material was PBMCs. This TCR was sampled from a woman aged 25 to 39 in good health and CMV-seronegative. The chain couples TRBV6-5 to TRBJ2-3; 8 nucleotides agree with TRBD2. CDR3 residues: CASSYGTSSTTDTQYF. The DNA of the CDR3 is TGTGCCAGCAGTTACGGGACTAGTTCAACCACAGATACGCAGTATTTT.